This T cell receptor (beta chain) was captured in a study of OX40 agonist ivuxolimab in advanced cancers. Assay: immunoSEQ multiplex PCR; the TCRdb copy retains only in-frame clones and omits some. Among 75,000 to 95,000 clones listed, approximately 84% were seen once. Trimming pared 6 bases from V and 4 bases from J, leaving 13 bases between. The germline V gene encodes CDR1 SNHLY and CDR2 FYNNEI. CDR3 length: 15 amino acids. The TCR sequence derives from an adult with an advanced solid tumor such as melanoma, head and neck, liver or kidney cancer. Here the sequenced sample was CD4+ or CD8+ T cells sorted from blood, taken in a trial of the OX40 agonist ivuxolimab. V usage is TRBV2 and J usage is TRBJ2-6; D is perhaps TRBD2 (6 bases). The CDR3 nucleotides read TGTGCCAGCAGAAGGGGAGGCACAGGGGCCAACGTCCTGACTTTC. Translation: CASRRGGTGANVLTF. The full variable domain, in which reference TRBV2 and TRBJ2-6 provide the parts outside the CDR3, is EPEVTQTPSHQVTQMGQEVILRCVPISNHLYFYWYRQILGQKVEFLVSFYNNEISEKSEIFDDQFSVERPDGSNFTLKIRSTKLEDSAMYFCASRRGGTGANVLTFGAGSRLTVL.